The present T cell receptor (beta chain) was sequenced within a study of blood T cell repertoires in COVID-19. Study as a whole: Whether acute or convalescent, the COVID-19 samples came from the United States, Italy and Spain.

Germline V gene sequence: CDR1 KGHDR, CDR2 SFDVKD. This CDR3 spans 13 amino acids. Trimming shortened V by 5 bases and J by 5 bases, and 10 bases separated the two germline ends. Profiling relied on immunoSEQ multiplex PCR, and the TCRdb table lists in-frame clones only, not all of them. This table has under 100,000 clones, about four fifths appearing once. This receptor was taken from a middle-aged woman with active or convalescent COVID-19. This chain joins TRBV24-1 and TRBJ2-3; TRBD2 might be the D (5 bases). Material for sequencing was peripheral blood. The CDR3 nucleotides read TGTGCCACCAGTGGGGGAGTAAGAGATACGCAGTATTTT. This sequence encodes CATSGGVRDTQYF.